The present TCR beta chain was sequenced within a study of cytomegalovirus exposure and HLA in healthy donors. The study drew the donors from its 120-subject validation cohort, separate from the 666-subject first cohort. As to this clone: Its antigen is unknown.

Study conclusions and caveats: Specificity for CMV antigens was confirmed in vitro for a few of the CMV-associated chains. A classifier reportedly called cytomegalovirus status with high sensitivity and specificity. The authors enumerated roughly 180 TCR beta chains as linked to cytomegalovirus.

Sequencing was performed with immunoSEQ multiplex PCR; in TCRdb, only in-frame clones are kept and a portion is missing. The profile shows 150,000 to 200,000 clones, about 82% of them singletons. Between the trimmed V and J ends, which lost 0 bases and 0 bases, there was a span of 10 bases. Germline loops: CDR1 SGHRS, CDR2 YFSETQ. The CDR3 runs 16 residues. The chain combines TRBV5-1 with TRBJ1-3; D call uncertain. This TCR was recovered from a woman in her late teens or twenties in good health and CMV-seronegative. Sequencing was carried out using PBMCs. The CDR3 sequence: CASSLAGRTSGNTIYF. CDR3 DNA: TGCGCCAGCAGCTTGGCCGGGAGGACCTCTGGAAACACCATATATTTT.